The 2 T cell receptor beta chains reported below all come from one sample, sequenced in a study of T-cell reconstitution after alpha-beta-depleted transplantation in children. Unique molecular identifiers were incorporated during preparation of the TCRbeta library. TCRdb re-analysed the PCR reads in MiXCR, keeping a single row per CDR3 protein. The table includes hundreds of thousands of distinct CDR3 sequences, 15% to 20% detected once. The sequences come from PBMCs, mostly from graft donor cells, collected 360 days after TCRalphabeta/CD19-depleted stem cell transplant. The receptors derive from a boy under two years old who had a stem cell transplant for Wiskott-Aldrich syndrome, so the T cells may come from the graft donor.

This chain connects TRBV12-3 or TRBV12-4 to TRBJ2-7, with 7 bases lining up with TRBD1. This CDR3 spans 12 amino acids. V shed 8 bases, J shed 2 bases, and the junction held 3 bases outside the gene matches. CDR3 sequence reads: CASRDRTYEQYF. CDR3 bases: TGTGCCAGCCGGGACAGAACCTACGAGCAGTACTTC.

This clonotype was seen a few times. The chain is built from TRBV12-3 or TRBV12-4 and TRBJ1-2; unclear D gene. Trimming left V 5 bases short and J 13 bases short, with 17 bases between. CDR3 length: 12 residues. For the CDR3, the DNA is TGTGCCAGCAGTGTCAACCGACGCGGGCTCACCTTC. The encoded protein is CASSVNRRGLTF.